The rows below give T cell receptor beta chains drawn from one sample of a study of cytomegalovirus exposure and HLA in healthy donors. Measured with immunoSEQ multiplex PCR; TCRdb has only the in-frame clones, and not every one. This table holds approximately 150,000 clones, just over 75% found once. Specimen: PBMCs. The receptors stem from a man aged 40-55 years in good health and CMV-seronegative. The CDR3 runs from the conserved cysteine through the conserved F or W. A D gene is named only where the DNA matches it firmly. The listing skips clone size in some rows; elsewhere it reads once, few, many or a size class.

j_gene: TRBJ1-2; abundance: -; d_gene: TRBD1; v_gene: TRBV4-1; CDR3nt: TGCGCCAGCAGCCAAGATCGACAGGGCTTTCGACATGGCTACACCTTC; CDR3aa: CASSQDRQGFRHGYTF
j_gene: TRBJ2-1; abundance: -; d_gene: -; v_gene: TRBV7-9; CDR3nt: TGTGCCAGCAGCACCCACACAGATTCCTACAATGAGCAGTTCTTC; CDR3aa: CASSTHTDSYNEQFF
j_gene: TRBJ2-2; abundance: -; d_gene: TRBD1; v_gene: TRBV19; CDR3nt: TGTGCCAGTAGTAACAACAGGGGGCTAGGCGGGGAGCTGTTTTTT; CDR3aa: CASSNNRGLGGELFF
j_gene: TRBJ2-7; abundance: -; d_gene: -; v_gene: TRBV7-6; CDR3nt: TGTGCCAGCAGCTTAGTCCCTAGTAGGACAGATTTTTACGAGCAGTACTTC; CDR3aa: CASSLVPSRTDFYEQYF
j_gene: TRBJ2-1; abundance: -; d_gene: TRBD2; v_gene: TRBV5-1; CDR3nt: TGCGCCAGCAGCCCCCCACTAGCGGGAGCTGGTGAGCAGTTCTTC; CDR3aa: CASSPPLAGAGEQFF
j_gene: TRBJ1-5; abundance: -; d_gene: -; v_gene: TRBV18; CDR3nt: TGTGCCAGCTCACCAGCGGGGGTGAAGCCCCAGCATTTT; CDR3aa: CASSPAGVKPQHF
j_gene: TRBJ2-4; abundance: -; d_gene: -; v_gene: TRBV6-5; CDR3nt: TGTGCCAGCAGTTACGGACTAGGGGGGGACATTCAGTACTTC; CDR3aa: CASSYGLGGDIQYF
j_gene: TRBJ1-6; abundance: once; d_gene: -; v_gene: TRBV7-2; CDR3nt: TGTGCCAGCAGCTTCTTGGGGCGCGAGAATTCACCCCTCCACTTT; CDR3aa: CASSFLGRENSPLHF
j_gene: TRBJ1-5; abundance: -; d_gene: -; v_gene: TRBV9; CDR3nt: TGTGCCAGCAGCGTAGCAGGGGACGGCAATCAGCCCCAGCATTTT; CDR3aa: CASSVAGDGNQPQHF
j_gene: TRBJ2-1; abundance: -; d_gene: TRBD2; v_gene: TRBV5-6; CDR3nt: TGTGCCAGCAGCTTAGGAGCGGGAGTGGTTTCCTACAATGAGCAGTTCTTC; CDR3aa: CASSLGAGVVSYNEQFF
j_gene: TRBJ2-5; abundance: -; d_gene: -; v_gene: TRBV13; CDR3nt: TGTGCCAGCAGCTTAGGCCTGCAGGAAGCAGAGACCCAGTACTTC; CDR3aa: CASSLGLQEAETQYF